These T cell receptor beta chains were read from a single sample in a study of monozygotic twins with inflammatory bowel disease. TCRdb re-called the 5' RACE reads and gives one entry per CDR3 protein, without DNA. The sample table includes some 170,000 distinct CDR3 sequences. Sequencing input: blood. These receptors came from a human donor with ulcerative colitis or Crohn's disease, or a healthy co-twin of an affected twin (not recorded which). Both conserved end residues are part of each CDR3.

TRBV20-1,TRBJ1-1,CSAQTPSTEAFF
TRBV12-3/TRBV12-4,TRBJ2-5,CASSLSEETQYF
TRBV6-1,TRBJ2-1,CASRPHSGRGDYEQFF
TRBV20-1,TRBJ1-4,CSALGATNEKLFF
TRBV6-5,TRBJ2-7,CASSRLGYEQYF
TRBV5-1,TRBJ2-3,CASSSLPPGQGVDTQYF
TRBV20-1,TRBJ2-7,CSAREGQGTYEQYF
TRBV20-1,TRBJ2-7,CSASSPGVYLSYEQYF
TRBV10-3,TRBJ1-5,CAISGSRGGNQPQHF
TRBV5-1,TRBJ1-6,CASSLGSYNSPLHF
TRBV20-1,TRBJ2-7,CSAWGTSGISAYEQYF
TRBV12-3/TRBV12-4,TRBJ2-3,CASSGTSGATDTQYF
TRBV4-1,TRBJ2-5,CASSRLGLAGETQYF
TRBV2,TRBJ1-1,CASSERTGRTEAFF
TRBV7-3,TRBJ1-2,CASSLTAGGSYGYTF
TRBV19,TRBJ2-1,CASSRQGASYNEQFF
TRBV5-1,TRBJ2-2,CASSFLVGGGGTGELFF
TRBV4-3,TRBJ2-5,CASSQDQGETQYF
TRBV7-8,TRBJ2-7,CASSSYQGSPYEQYF
TRBV12-3/TRBV12-4,TRBJ1-5,CASSDRGGRPQHF
TRBV5-6,TRBJ2-5,CASSFRLVMETQYF
TRBV20-1,TRBJ1-2,CSAEVRRNYGYTF
TRBV7-9,TRBJ2-2,CASSLMVDGELFF
TRBV7-9,TRBJ2-1,CASIRDIGNEQFF
TRBV3-1,TRBJ2-6,CASSQGANVLTF
TRBV3-1,TRBJ2-7,CASSWRGLAASEQYF
TRBV7-8,TRBJ2-5,CASSSPTGLQETQYF
TRBV15,TRBJ1-6,CATSRGRWAHNSPLHF
TRBV20-1,TRBJ2-2,CSARVGTGSPGELFF
TRBV20-1,TRBJ2-1,CSARDGDNEQFF
TRBV20-1,TRBJ1-1,CSARDLSGVVTEAFF
TRBV7-6,TRBJ2-7,CASSLRQGAYEQYF
TRBV7-9,TRBJ2-5,CASSSSLAGTQETQYF
TRBV7-3,TRBJ2-2,CASSFQGGGTGELFF
TRBV11-2,TRBJ2-7,CASSFARYEQYF
TRBV4-3,TRBJ1-2,CASSQETGEGNYGYTF
TRBV6-6,TRBJ2-3,CASTKGRGPDTQYF
TRBV27,TRBJ2-1,CASSLNYNEQFF
TRBV18,TRBJ2-3,CASSQGLAASTDTQYF
TRBV7-2,TRBJ1-2,CASSSTGDYGYTF
TRBV5-4,TRBJ1-5,CASSSGINQPQHF
TRBV7-3,TRBJ2-3,CASSLTPSAPGLAGVSTDTQYF
TRBV10-2,TRBJ1-1,CASSPSGGYTEAFF
TRBV5-4,TRBJ2-1,CASSLGREDEQIF
TRBV27,TRBJ2-7,CASSWGATGGVDEQYF
TRBV10-3,TRBJ2-3,CAISPGQGMRDTQYF
TRBV9,TRBJ2-3,CASSPRTGFGADTQYF
TRBV11-1,TRBJ2-3,CASRPGLAGPGDTDTQYF
TRBV3-1,TRBJ1-1,CASSQRGLEAFF
TRBV10-3,TRBJ1-6,CAISERSGESPLHF
TRBV20-1,TRBJ1-5,CSAPSGGYNQPQHF
TRBV2,TRBJ2-3,CASSGGAGLTDTQYF
TRBV5-1,TRBJ2-2,CASSTGQGEGPGELFF
TRBV10-3,TRBJ2-2,CAINLQPQGTNTGELFF